The 14 T cell receptor beta chains given below trace back to one sample, sequenced in a study of T-cell reconstitution after alpha-beta-depleted transplantation in children. Library preparation (for TCRbeta) was performed with unique molecular identifiers. TCRdb re-analysed the PCR reads in MiXCR, keeping a single row per CDR3 protein. The sample shows roughly 180,000 distinct CDR3 sequences, roughly 11% of them seen only once. Sequencing was performed on PBMCs, taken before TCRalphabeta/CD19-depleted stem cell transplant. These receptors were collected from a boy aged 2 to 10 with acute myeloid leukemia, due to receive a stem cell transplant.

Ten or more counts support this clonotype. The rearrangement joins TRBV7-8 to TRBJ2-3; either TRBD1 or TRBD2 may supply D (5 bases each). Trimming took off 1 base at V and 4 bases at J, with 6 bases between the two ends. This CDR3 contains 13 residues. Per the germline V gene, CDR1 is SGHVS and CDR2 is FQNEAQ. CDR3 sequence reads: CASSLVGADTQYF. CDR3 nucleotide sequence: TGTGCCAGCAGCTTAGTGGGGGCAGATACGCAGTATTTT. The full variable domain, completed using reference TRBV7-8 and TRBJ2-3, is GAGVSQSPRYKVAKRGQDVALRCDPISGHVSLFWYQQALGQGPEFLTYFQNEAQLDKSGLPSDRFFAERPEGSVSTLKIQRTQQEDSAVYLCASSLVGADTQYFGPGTRLTVL.

This clonotype appeared many times. The chain joins TRBV6-5 to TRBJ2-2; 8 bases match TRBD1. V lost 6 bases to trimming and J lost 4 bases; unmatched junction nucleotides: 7. CDR1 and CDR2 (germline): MNHEY, SVGAGI. The CDR3 is 15 amino acids. CDR3 sequence reads: CASSPDRGSTGELFF. Written as DNA, the CDR3 is TGTGCCAGCAGCCCCGACAGGGGTAGCACCGGGGAGCTGTTTTTT.

This clonotype was counted ten times or more. This chain joins TRBV12-3 or TRBV12-4 and TRBJ2-1; no definite D call. Between the trimmed V and J ends, which lost 6 bases and 6 bases, there was a span of 18 bases. The CDR3 is made up of 15 amino acids. The CDR3 coding sequence is TGTGCCAGCAGCGTTAGTCGGTCTTGGGGCAATGAGCAGTTCTTC. This codes for CASSVSRSWGNEQFF.

This clonotype showed up many times. V and J are TRBV20-1 and TRBJ1-3; D is unclear. The length of the CDR3 is 14 residues. The V gene's germline CDR1 is DFQATT and CDR2 SNEGSKA (reference sequence). V was shortened by 1 base and J by 4 bases, with 11 bases between the two germline ends. The CDR3 loop is CSARVPHRGNTIYF. CDR3 sequence (DNA): TGCAGTGCTAGAGTCCCACATAGGGGAAACACCATATATTTT.

The rearrangement uses TRBV7-8 and TRBJ2-7, with no clear D. CDR3 length equals 13 residues. Trimming pared 6 bases from V and 5 bases from J, leaving 14 bases between. Germline assignment: CDR1 SGHVS and CDR2 FQNEAQ. CDR3 sequence (DNA): TGTGCCAGCAGTCCCACCGCGACCCACGAGCAGTACGTC. It codes for CASSPTATHEQYV.

In this sample, this clonotype turned up many times. The chain has TRBV28 and TRBJ1-3; D is ambiguous. Germline lookup yields CDR1 MDHEN and CDR2 SYDVKM. The V end was cut by 6 bases, the J end by 0 bases, with 12 bases between. CDR3 length equals 15 residues. As DNA, the CDR3 is TGTGCCAGCAGCGGTACAGTTTTCTCTGGAAACACCATATATTTT. Its translation: CASSGTVFSGNTIYF.

This clonotype was counted at least ten times. This sequence joins TRBV6-1 and TRBJ2-1; D may be TRBD1 or TRBD2 (5 bases each). Germline CDR1 and CDR2: MNHNS and SASEGT. The CDR3 has 15 amino acids. V dropped 7 bases and J dropped 2 bases, with 15 bases sitting between them. The CDR3 nucleotides read TGTGCCAGCACCCTGAACCGGGGCACCTACAATGAGCAGTTCTTC. It specifies CASTLNRGTYNEQFF.

This clonotype has at least ten counts. J is TRBJ2-2 and V is TRBV5-1; D is ambiguous. Germline V gene sequence: CDR1 SGHRS, CDR2 YFSETQ. The CDR3 has 14 amino acids. Trimming left V 0 bases short and J 1 base short, with 4 bases between. The CDR3: CASSLVGNTGELFF. The CDR3 DNA sequence: TGCGCCAGCAGCTTGGTGGGGAACACCGGGGAGCTGTTTTTT. Combining the CDR3 with reference TRBV5-1 and TRBJ2-2 gives the whole variable domain KAGVTQTPRYLIKTRGQQVTLSCSPISGHRSVSWYQQTPGQGLQFLFEYFSETQRNKGNFPGRFSGRQFSNSRSEMNVSTLELGDSALYLCASSLVGNTGELFFGEGSRLTVL.

This clonotype was counted at least ten times. The chain links TRBV4-1 to TRBJ2-7; 7 bases match TRBD1. The CDR3 length is 15 residues. The trim removed 1 base at V and 2 bases at J, leaving 5 bases unmatched. CDR1 and CDR2 (germline): MGHRA, YSYEKL. CDR3 sequence (DNA): TGCGCCAGCAGCCAAGTGCTTCAGGGGGCCTACGAGCAGTACTTC. As protein: CASSQVLQGAYEQYF.

This clonotype was found a few times. The chain combines TRBV5-6 with TRBJ1-2; 9 bases fit TRBD1. CDR3 length equals 13 residues. V was clipped by 4 bases and J by 7 bases; unmatched bases: 5. Per germline, CDR1 SGHDT and CDR2 YYEEEE. Here the CDR3 DNA reads TGTGCCAGCAGCGGAGGGACAGGGTTTGGCTACACCTTC. Its translation: CASSGGTGFGYTF.

This clonotype was found a few times. The chain couples TRBV3-1 to TRBJ2-1; a weak D match, TRBD2 (5 bases). Trimming took off 4 bases at V and 6 bases at J, with 19 bases between the two ends. This CDR3 is 16 amino acids long. CDR1 and CDR2 from the germline V gene are LGHDT and YNNKEL (reference sequence). This CDR3 is CASSPTRRSGFNEQFF. CDR3 coding DNA: TGTGCCAGCAGCCCGACCAGGAGGTCAGGTTTCAATGAGCAGTTCTTC.

This clonotype was counted at least ten times. The gene calls are TRBV5-1 and TRBJ2-3, with TRBD1 identical over 8 bases. Looked up from germline, CDR1 is SGHRS and CDR2 is YFSETQ. The junction had 4 bases not matched to a gene; V was cut back by 7 bases and J by 3 bases. The CDR3 sequence is 13 residues long. CDR3 nucleotides: TGCGCCAGCGGGACAGGTGGTACAGATACGCAGTATTTT. Its protein is CASGTGGTDTQYF.

This clonotype was observed many times. This chain's CDR3 is CATSNRLDQPQHF. The CDR3 DNA reads TGTGCCACCAGCAATAGACTGGATCAGCCCCAGCATTTT. This sequence joins TRBV15 and TRBJ1-5; D is ambiguous. The ends were cut back, 4 bases at V and 5 bases at J, with 9 bases in the middle. CDR3 length equals 13 residues. Per the germline V gene, CDR1 is LNHNV and CDR2 is YYDKDF (reference sequence).

At least ten counts were recorded for this clonotype. The genes are TRBV27 and TRBJ2-5; possibly TRBD2 for D (5 bases). V lost 3 bases and J 6 bases, leaving 14 bases between the germline ends. CDR3 length: 14 amino acids. Per germline, CDR1 MNHEY and CDR2 SMNVEV (reference sequence). Here the CDR3 reads CASSFRLEGKTQYF. CDR3 DNA sequence: TGTGCCAGCAGTTTTCGGCTAGAGGGAAAGACCCAGTACTTC.